This T cell receptor beta chain is drawn from a study of T cell responses to AZD1222 COVID-19 vaccine. Turning to the study itself: Combined were second doses at about 4 or about 12 weeks.

Study-level points and caveats: Sampling that yielded the repertoires occurred only after the peak T cell response. Possibly, clonal diversity was underestimated; donors were largely white British and included more females. Breadth and depth of Spike-specific TCRs rose after two AZD1222 doses.

Assay used: immunoSEQ multiplex PCR; TCRdb lists only in-frame clones, some missing. This table has 150,000 or so clones, more than 85% appearing once. A word on this clone: Antigen: not known.

Looked up from germline, CDR1 is KGHDR and CDR2 is SFDVKD. Trimming took 9 bases from V and 0 from J, leaving 11 bases between them. This CDR3 has 13 residues. The sequencing used peripheral blood, collected on day 0 of AZD1222 vaccination. This sequence was found in an adult in good health. The rearrangement joins TRBV24-1 to TRBJ2-7; tentatively, D is TRBD1 (6 bases). The chain's CDR3 is CATSTGFSYEQYF. The CDR3 DNA follows: TGTGCCACCTCAACAGGGTTCTCCTACGAGCAGTACTTC.